There are a few counts of the clone carrying this T cell receptor (beta chain). What it binds is unknown. TCRdb itself ran the reads through MiXCR, one entry per CDR3 protein. The top ten clones hold over 8% of a sample with 85,000 to 120,000 distinct CDR3 sequences, 15% to 20% of them seen once. The data are from a study of T cell repertoires in cytomegalovirus infection. Turning to the study itself: An indication of both CMV infection and matching HLA type came from public TCR beta signatures. Study-level findings and limits: There were carriers of CMV plus the relevant HLA, and cumulative public TCR beta family frequency identified them. HLA-C-restricted CMV-specific TCR beta clonotypes prevailed in the ex vivo response.

The sequence was collected from a human donor in good health (CMV status not recorded). Some clones in this sample may be carry-over from other donors' samples. The specimen was PBMCs.

CDR3 in DNA: TGTGCCAGCAGCCAAGAGGGGGCATATCCTGAAGCTTTCTTT. Translating it yields CASSQEGAYPEAFF. V usage is TRBV3-1 and J usage is TRBJ1-1, with D possibly TRBD1 on 6 matching bases. Trimming removed 0 bases from V and 6 bases from J, with 11 bases in between. Germline V lookup: CDR1 LGHDT, CDR2 YNNKEL (reference sequence). The CDR3 length is 14 residues.